The present TCR beta chain was sequenced within a study of cytomegalovirus exposure and HLA in healthy donors. Study summary: Prior work identified more than 90 million unique TCR beta sequences in 150 million to 200 million T cells. Assignment to the Caucasian-associated ancestry cluster applied to approximately 80% of the approximately 360 genotyped donors. Study-level findings and limits: Information on immune exposure was restricted to one variable (CMV serostatus). What a later analysis showed was that several of the most significant clusters appeared linked to common viral pathogens.

Per germline, CDR1 LGHNA and CDR2 YSLEER. Trimming took 0 bases from V and 2 from J, leaving 11 bases between them. The CDR3 consists of 15 residues. A multiplex PCR was run with 60 Vbeta primers and 13 Jbeta primers. The table came from immunoSEQ multiplex PCR; TCRdb's copy has only in-frame clones and leaves some out. The data show about 98,000 clones, more than 60% seen once. This clone came up a few times. Its matching antigen is unknown. The clonotype comes from a man aged 45-65 years in good health and CMV-seronegative. The specimen was PBMCs. This sequence joins TRBV4-3 and TRBJ2-7, with unresolved D. In DNA form, the CDR3 reads TGCGCCAGCAGCCAAGATTACCCGGGTCCCTACGAGCAGTACTTC. Translating gives CASSQDYPGPYEQYF.